These 26 T cell receptor beta chains share one sample of origin, sequenced in a study of early T cells in non-severe SARS-CoV-2 infection. TCRdb passed the 5' RACE reads through MiXCR, listing each CDR3 protein once. Of about 66,000 distinct CDR3 sequences detected, roughly 21% appear once; the ten largest clones hold 16%. The sequenced sample was whole blood, obtained at baseline. These receptors all stem from an adult who was a healthcare worker with PCR-confirmed SARS-CoV-2 infection or an uninfected control (not recorded which).

The gene calls are TRBV6-6 and TRBJ2-5; tentative D call: TRBD1 (7 bases). The CDR3 consists of 13 residues. Per the germline V gene, CDR1 is MNHNY and CDR2 is SVGAGI (reference sequence). Deletions cut 6 bases from V and 6 bases from J, with 14 bases between. CDR3 in DNA: TGTGCCAGCAGGCGGGACAGCCAGAAGACCCAGTACTTC. This encodes CASRRDSQKTQYF.

In this sample, this clonotype turned up many times. The V call is TRBV20-1, the J call TRBJ1-1; D remains unclear. Per the germline V gene, CDR1 is DFQATT and CDR2 is SNEGSKA (reference sequence). The CDR3 loop spans 14 amino acids. The V end was cut by 0 bases, the J end by 5 bases, with 13 bases between. CDR3 loop: CSAREAGPRTEAFF. CDR3 in DNA: TGCAGTGCTAGAGAGGCGGGTCCAAGGACTGAAGCTTTCTTT.

V gene TRBV2 combines with J gene TRBJ1-4; tentative D call: TRBD1 (5 bases). This CDR3 has 14 amino acids. Germline values: CDR1 SNHLY, CDR2 FYNNEI. V lost 10 bases to trimming and J lost 5 bases, with 17 bases between them. CDR3 DNA: TGTGCCACCGGAGGGGTGCTCCCAAATGAAAAACTGTTTTTT. Protein: CATGGVLPNEKLFF.

In nucleotides, the CDR3 is TGTGCCAGCAGTTTAGAATTCTATGAAAAACTGTTTTTT. Translation: CASSLEFYEKLFF. The chain uses TRBV12-3 or TRBV12-4 and TRBJ1-4; D gene uncertain. The CDR3 covers 13 residues. V lost 1 base and J 6 bases, leaving 6 bases between the germline ends.

This clonotype occurred a few times. The V call is TRBV18, the J call TRBJ1-2, with D possibly matching TRBD1 (5 bases). V dropped 3 bases and J dropped 5 bases, with 13 bases sitting between them. The V gene's germline CDR1 is KGHSH and CDR2 LQKENI. The CDR3 totals 14 residues. CDR3 sequence: CASSPLSAGYGYTF. The CDR3 coding sequence is TGTGCCAGCTCACCCCTATCGGCAGGGTATGGCTACACCTTC.

The J gene is TRBJ2-1, the V gene TRBV11-2, with 7 bases that match TRBD2. Trimming took 5 bases from V and 9 from J; bases not matched to a gene: 10. The CDR3 extends over 14 amino acids. From germline, CDR1 is SGHAT and CDR2 FQNNGV. This CDR3 reads CASSPQSGASEQFF. CDR3 DNA: TGTGCCAGCAGCCCGCAGAGCGGGGCCAGTGAGCAGTTCTTC.

This clonotype was observed a few times. The chain couples TRBV3-1 to TRBJ1-2, with unresolved D. The germline V and J ends were trimmed by 1 base and 4 bases, with 7 bases remaining between them. The CDR3 loop spans 13 amino acids. Germline V gene lookup returns CDR1 LGHDT and CDR2 YNNKEL (reference sequence). The CDR3 sequence is CASSQASVYGYTF. The CDR3 nucleotides read TGTGCCAGCAGCCAAGCAAGTGTCTATGGCTACACCTTC.

The chain has TRBV5-8 and TRBJ1-1; possible D gene TRBD1, 6 bases. The length of the CDR3 is 15 residues. Germline assignment: CDR1 SGHTS and CDR2 YDEGEE. V was clipped by 4 bases and J by 5 bases, with 18 bases between them. The CDR3 reads CASSPSWDTGTEAFF. CDR3 DNA sequence: TGTGCCAGCAGCCCTAGTTGGGACACAGGGACTGAAGCTTTCTTT.

J is TRBJ2-1 and V is TRBV3-1; D is unresolved. V lost 0 bases, J lost 7 bases, and 16 bases lay in between. The length of the CDR3 is 16 residues. Germline values: CDR1 LGHDT, CDR2 YNNKEL (reference sequence). CDR3 sequence (DNA): TGTGCCAGCAGCCAAGAACTTCTAGTCTCCAGAAATGAGCAGTTCTTC. Translated, it gives CASSQELLVSRNEQFF.

This clonotype was seen a few times. This rearrangement joins TRBV6-4 to TRBJ1-1, with D unresolved. Germline lookup yields CDR1 MRHNA and CDR2 SNTAGT. V was pared by 6 bases and J by 5 bases, with 13 bases between. There are 13 residues in the CDR3. The CDR3 DNA follows: TGTGCCAGCAGATTAACAGAGGATACTGAAGCTTTCTTT. Encoded protein: CASRLTEDTEAFF.

This chain links TRBV27 with TRBJ2-1; the D is unclear. Germline V gene sequence: CDR1 MNHEY, CDR2 SMNVEV (reference sequence). Trimming took 4 bases from V and 0 from J, leaving 4 bases between them. There are 13 residues in the CDR3. The CDR3, as DNA: TGTGCCAGCAGTTACGGCTCCTACAATGAGCAGTTCTTC. The encoded protein is CASSYGSYNEQFF.

The chain uses TRBV12-3 or TRBV12-4 and TRBJ1-5, with D hard to call. CDR3 size: 13 residues. The V and J ends lost 2 bases and 5 bases respectively, with 7 bases between them. The CDR3 protein is CASSLSGYQPQHF. In DNA, the CDR3 is TGTGCCAGCAGTTTAAGTGGGTATCAGCCCCAGCATTTT.

This clonotype turned up a few times. The rearrangement joins TRBV24-1 to TRBJ1-1; D ambiguous. Germline V gene data show CDR1 as KGHDR and CDR2 as SFDVKD. V lost 3 bases, J lost 7 bases, and 11 bases lay in between. The CDR3 totals 13 residues. CDR3 nucleotide sequence: TGTGCCACCAGTGATCTCGGTATCTTTGAAGCTTTCTTT. This gives the protein CATSDLGIFEAFF.

The chain links TRBV5-5 to TRBJ1-5; no clear D. The germline CDR1 and CDR2 sequences are SGHKS and YYEKEE (reference sequence). V dropped 0 bases and J dropped 5 bases, with 9 bases sitting between them. The CDR3 is 14 amino acids. As DNA, the CDR3 is TGTGCCAGCAGCTTGGCCAGCGGGGATCAGCCCCAGCATTTT. Encoded protein: CASSLASGDQPQHF.

As regards this clonotype: Since the CDR3 does not end with the conserved phenylalanine or tryptophan, this likely comes from a read error. V usage is TRBV12-3 or TRBV12-4 and J usage is TRBJ1-2; D is unclear. V lost 7 bases, J lost 6 bases, and 12 bases lay in between. This CDR3 contains 12 residues. This CDR3 reads CASNHRLDGYTL. The CDR3 nucleotides are TGTGCCAGCAATCACCGACTGGATGGCTACACCCTC.

J is TRBJ2-3 and V is TRBV24-1, with D perhaps given as TRBD1 or TRBD2 (5 bases each). CDR3 size: 15 residues. Germline CDR1 and CDR2: KGHDR and SFDVKD. The V gene lost 10 bases and the J gene lost 5 bases, with 21 bases spanning the gap. The CDR3 reads CATGTGSLKKDTQYF. The CDR3 nucleotides read TGTGCCACGGGGACGGGATCCCTGAAGAAAGATACGCAGTATTTT.

The table lists this clonotype with a few counts. The chain joins TRBV29-1 to TRBJ2-7; TRBD1 might be the D (6 bases). V was pared by 0 bases and J by 3 bases, with 6 bases between. Germline-derived CDR1 and CDR2 are SQVTM and ANQGSEA. This CDR3 spans 12 amino acids. CDR3 DNA: TGCAGCGTTGAAGAACAGGGCTACGAGCAGTACTTC. It translates to CSVEEQGYEQYF.

The rearrangement joins TRBV7-9 to TRBJ2-5; no definite D call. The germline gives CDR1 SEHNR, CDR2 FQNEAQ (reference sequence). Trimming stripped 2 bases from V and 1 base from J, with 2 bases between. This CDR3 has 12 amino acids. In nucleotides, the CDR3 is TGTGCCAGCAGCTTAATCCAAGAGACCCAGTACTTC. Its translation: CASSLIQETQYF. The full variable domain, its missing parts supplied by reference TRBV7-9 and TRBJ2-5, is DTGVSQNPRHKITKRGQNVTFRCDPISEHNRLYWYRQTLGQGPEFLTYFQNEAQLEKSRLLSDRFSAERPKGSFSTLEIQRTEQGDSAMYLCASSLIQETQYFGPGTRLLVL.

The V and J genes are TRBV30 and TRBJ2-5; D is undetermined. With 6 bases removed from V and 7 bases from J, the gap between germline ends came to 18 bases. Germline V lookup: CDR1 GTSNPN, CDR2 SVGIG (reference sequence). This CDR3 has 13 residues. CDR3 in amino acids: CACNQGGGRTQYF. Written as DNA, the CDR3 is TGTGCCTGTAACCAAGGCGGCGGACGGACCCAGTACTTC.

The chain has TRBV19 and TRBJ1-4; D is undetermined. In germline, CDR1 is LNHDA, CDR2 SQIVND (reference sequence). Trimming left V 3 bases short and J 10 bases short, with 18 bases between. The length of the CDR3 is 15 residues. The CDR3 DNA sequence: TGTGCCAGTAGTATTTCTGGGAGTCTCGTCGGAAAACTGTTTTTT. This translates into CASSISGSLVGKLFF.

V gene TRBV9 combines with J gene TRBJ2-5, with D perhaps given as TRBD1 or TRBD2 (5 bases each). The germline CDR1 and CDR2 sequences are SGDLS and YYNGEE. Trimming stripped 6 bases from V and 2 bases from J, with 11 bases between. The CDR3 extends over 13 amino acids. The chain's CDR3 is CASTGADQETQYF. CDR3 coding DNA: TGTGCCAGCACCGGGGCGGATCAAGAGACCCAGTACTTC.

Concerning this clonotype itself: One end of the junction fails to match germline, which may point to a read error. The chain joins TRBV12-3 or TRBV12-4 to TRBJ1-2; weak D call: TRBD1 (5 bases). The CDR3 totals 12 residues. This CDR3 is CASSFMGPKLDF. The CDR3 nucleotides read TGTGCCAGCAGTTTTATGGGGCCAAAGTTGGACTTC.

The chain combines TRBV9 with TRBJ2-1; 12 positions match TRBD2. Trimming cost V 4 bases and J 8 bases; bases outside gene matches: 16. The length of the CDR3 is 18 residues. Germline loops: CDR1 SGDLS, CDR2 YYNGEE. CDR3 in amino acids: CASSPYSGTSGLGDEQFF. The CDR3 region has the DNA TGTGCCAGCAGCCCCTATTCCGGGACTAGCGGGTTGGGCGATGAGCAGTTCTTC.

The sample holds a few counts of this clonotype. This chain uses TRBV6-1 with TRBJ2-5; D is ambiguous. Germline V gene data show CDR1 as MNHNS and CDR2 as SASEGT. This CDR3 has 14 residues. Trimming took 2 bases from V and 6 from J, leaving 13 bases between them. The CDR3 here is CASSEQERPKTQYF. DNA of the CDR3: TGTGCCAGCAGTGAACAGGAACGCCCGAAGACCCAGTACTTC.

The J gene is TRBJ2-1, the V gene TRBV6-5; a possible D gene is TRBD1 (5 bases). The CDR3 is made up of 12 amino acids. Trimming stripped 6 bases from V and 8 bases from J, with 11 bases between. Germline-derived CDR1 and CDR2 are MNHEY and SVGAGI. Written as DNA, the CDR3 is TGTGCCAGCAGCTCCCAAGGGGATGAGCAGTTCTTC. Translation gives CASSSQGDEQFF.

This clonotype was counted between two and nine times. V and J are TRBV5-1 and TRBJ1-1, with no clear D. Trimming took 0 bases from V and 5 from J, leaving 11 bases between them. CDR3 size: 14 residues. Per the germline V gene, CDR1 is SGHRS and CDR2 is YFSETQ. DNA of the CDR3: TGCGCCAGCAGCTTGGAGCGTCGGGGTACTGAAGCTTTCTTT. The encoded protein is CASSLERRGTEAFF.